Shown below are 11 T cell receptor beta chains from a single sample sequenced in a study of T cell clonotyping in hematopoietic cell transplantation. The method was immunoSEQ multiplex PCR; TCRdb's version includes in-frame clones alone and lacks a portion of them. This table has roughly 9,000 clones, 85% appearing once. The sequencing here drew on PBMCs, taken 180 days after allogeneic stem cell transplant. The receptors stem from a female patient aged 30 to 45 who had an allogeneic stem cell transplant, so the T cells may come from the graft donor. Some clones in this sample may be carry-over from other donors' samples.

The chain carries TRBV6-1 and TRBJ2-1; 8 positions agree with TRBD2. Germline V gene lookup returns CDR1 MNHNS and CDR2 SASEGT. The CDR3 totals 15 residues. With 3 bases clipped from V and 9 bases from J, the junction kept 10 bases outside the gene matches. CDR3 amino acids: CASSEGTRLWGEQFF. The CDR3 coding sequence is TGTGCCAGCAGTGAGGGGACTAGGTTGTGGGGTGAGCAGTTCTTC.

The chain's CDR3 is CASSAATGALYEQYF. CDR3 DNA sequence: TGTGCCAGTAGTGCCGCGACAGGGGCCCTCTACGAGCAGTACTTC. V gene TRBV19 combines with J gene TRBJ2-7, with 8 nucleotides matching TRBD1. Germline V gene lookup returns CDR1 LNHDA and CDR2 SQIVND (reference sequence). This CDR3 has 15 amino acids. V shed 5 bases, J shed 3 bases, and the junction held 9 bases outside the gene matches.

V is TRBV6-5 and J is TRBJ2-7; no firm D call. Per germline, CDR1 MNHEY and CDR2 SVGAGI. The CDR3 sequence is 12 residues long. Deletions cut 4 bases from V and 12 bases from J, with 16 bases between. The CDR3 loop reads CASSSRLGEMYF. CDR3 nucleotide sequence: TGTGCCAGCAGTTCCCGCCTGGGTGAGATGTACTTC.

V is TRBV5-4 and J is TRBJ2-7; a possible D gene is TRBD1 (5 bases). V lost 3 bases and J 0 bases, leaving 10 bases between the germline ends. The germline gives CDR1 SGHNT, CDR2 YYREEE (reference sequence). This CDR3 region has 14 residues. CDR3 coding DNA: TGTGCCAGCAGCTCTGACAGTAACTCCTACGAGCAGTACTTC. Protein product: CASSSDSNSYEQYF.

The V and J genes are TRBV6-5 and TRBJ1-5; no reliable D call. The V gene's germline CDR1 is MNHEY and CDR2 SVGAGI. V was cut by 4 bases and J by 6 bases, with 10 bases left in between. This CDR3 has 13 amino acids. This chain's CDR3 is CASSFYRGQPQHF. Written as DNA, the CDR3 is TGTGCCAGCAGTTTTTACCGGGGTCAGCCCCAGCATTTT.

The CDR3 sequence: CASSPGSGEQFF. CDR3 DNA sequence: TGTGCCAGCTCACCAGGATCCGGGGAGCAGTTCTTC. The rearrangement uses TRBV18 and TRBJ2-1; no clear D gene. Deletions cut 2 bases from V and 10 bases from J, with 9 bases between. Germline CDR1 KGHSH, CDR2 LQKENI. This CDR3 region has 12 residues.

The CDR3 reads CAWSRAGSFYGYTF. In nucleotides, the CDR3 is TGTGCCTGGAGCCGGGCAGGGTCGTTCTATGGCTACACCTTC. The chain links TRBV30 to TRBJ1-2; the D gene is possibly TRBD1 (5 bases). Trimming cost V 3 bases and J 4 bases, with 15 bases left between them. The CDR3 runs 14 residues. Germline V gene lookup returns CDR1 GTSNPN and CDR2 SVGIG (reference sequence).

The chain is built from TRBV7-9 and TRBJ1-1; maybe TRBD1 (5 bases). This CDR3 region has 14 residues. Between the trimmed V and J ends, which lost 1 base and 1 base, there was a span of 7 bases. From germline, CDR1 is SEHNR and CDR2 FQNEAQ (reference sequence). This CDR3 is CASSLGTKNTEAFF. DNA for the CDR3: TGTGCCAGCAGCTTAGGGACAAAGAACACTGAAGCTTTCTTT.

The CDR3 reads CASSPGQIGRTEAFF. The CDR3 nucleotides read TGCGCCAGCAGCCCCGGACAGATTGGGAGGACTGAAGCTTTCTTT. This rearrangement joins TRBV4-1 to TRBJ1-1; tentatively, D is TRBD1 (6 bases). Between the trimmed V and J ends, which lost 4 bases and 5 bases, there was a span of 17 bases. Per the germline V gene, CDR1 is MGHRA and CDR2 is YSYEKL. The CDR3 is 15 amino acids.

This chain links TRBV10-2 with TRBJ2-7; D is undetermined. The CDR3 is made up of 12 amino acids. In germline, CDR1 is WSHSY, CDR2 SAAADI. Trimming stripped 4 bases from V and 0 bases from J, with 4 bases between. As DNA, the CDR3 is TGCGCCAGCAGTGTAAGCTCCTACGAGCAGTACTTC. Translating it yields CASSVSSYEQYF.

The chain uses TRBV30 and TRBJ2-7, with D tentatively TRBD2 (7 bases). Germline V gene sequence: CDR1 GTSNPN, CDR2 SVGIG (reference sequence). The CDR3 contains 18 residues. V was clipped by 4 bases and J by 4 bases, with 29 bases between them. CDR3 DNA: TGTGCCTGGAACCCACAAAGGGGGAGGGGACACCCCCCTTACGAGCAGTACTTC. It encodes CAWNPQRGRGHPPYEQYF. The whole variable domain, remainder taken from reference TRBV30 and TRBJ2-7, is SQTIHQWPATLVQPVGSPLSLECTVEGTSNPNLYWYRQAAGRGLQLLFYSVGIGQISSEVPQNLSASRPQDRQFILSSKKLLLSDSGFYLCAWNPQRGRGHPPYEQYFGPGTRLTVT.